This T cell receptor (beta chain) was sequenced during a study of T cells after yellow fever vaccination. Each CDR3 protein is one row after TCRdb ran MiXCR on the 5' RACE reads. The sample has hundreds of thousands of distinct CDR3 sequences, 13% seen once. CDR3 length: 11 residues. V lost 7 bases to trimming and J lost 6 bases, with 7 bases between them. Looked up from germline, CDR1 is LNHDA and CDR2 is SQIVND (reference sequence). This clonotype appeared a few times. The sequence was collected from a man aged 30-40 years who received the YFV17D yellow fever vaccine. The specimen comprised PBMCs, sampled on the day of the yellow fever booster vaccination. This sequence joins TRBV19 and TRBJ2-1, with D unresolved. CDR3: CASIGVNEQFF. CDR3 nucleotides: TGTGCCAGTATTGGAGTCAATGAGCAGTTCTTC.